Listed here are 22 T cell receptor beta chains from one sample, sequenced in a study of blood T cell repertoires in COVID-19. Some clones are missing from TCRdb's copy, which holds only in-frame ones; the method was immunoSEQ multiplex PCR. There are about 49,000 clones in the sample; 65% to 90% occur only once, and about 20% lies in the top ten. Sequenced input: peripheral blood. The receptors stem from an elderly woman with COVID-19, enrolled during active disease.

This clone was detected only a few times. The chain joins TRBV10-2 to TRBJ1-6; D unresolved. CDR1 and CDR2 from the germline V gene are WSHSY and SAAADI. The CDR3 is 14 residues long. V was shortened by 0 bases and J by 10 bases, with 10 bases between the two germline ends. The CDR3 here is CASSESTRESPLHF. The CDR3 coding sequence is TGCGCCAGCAGTGAGTCCACGAGAGAGTCACCCCTCCACTTT.

The chain recombines TRBV19 with TRBJ1-3; tentative D call: TRBD1 (6 bases). Germline CDR1 is LNHDA and CDR2 is SQIVND (reference sequence). V gave up 4 bases and J gave up 4 bases, with 11 bases separating them. This CDR3 has 14 residues. The CDR3: CASSTTGFGNTIYF. The DNA for the CDR3 is TGTGCCAGTAGTACCACAGGGTTCGGAAACACCATATATTTT.

The CDR3 loop reads CSVDHRGSYGYTF. The CDR3 DNA reads as TGCAGCGTTGACCACAGGGGAAGCTATGGCTACACCTTC. The chain is built from TRBV29-1 and TRBJ1-2, with 7 bases that match TRBD1. The germline gives CDR1 SQVTM, CDR2 ANQGSEA. CDR3 length equals 13 residues. V lost 3 bases to trimming and J lost 4 bases; unmatched junction nucleotides: 5.

The chain links TRBV27 to TRBJ2-2, with 10 bases fitting TRBD2. Germline V gene lookup returns CDR1 MNHEY and CDR2 SMNVEV (reference sequence). This CDR3 is 16 amino acids long. V gave up 3 bases and J gave up 0 bases; unmatched junction bases: 1. The DNA for the CDR3 is TGTGCCAGCAGTTTTAGCGGGAGGTCGAACACCGGGGAGCTGTTTTTT. Translated: CASSFSGRSNTGELFF.

This chain joins TRBV19 and TRBJ1-5; 7 positions match TRBD1. CDR1 is LNHDA, CDR2 SQIVND, per germline (reference sequence). Trimming cost V 7 bases and J 3 bases; bases outside gene matches: 9. The CDR3 covers 15 residues. This CDR3 is CASTITGVNNQPQHF. DNA of the CDR3: TGTGCCAGTACCATAACAGGGGTTAACAATCAGCCCCAGCATTTT.

The gene calls are TRBV19 and TRBJ2-3; TRBD2 is a possible D gene (5 bases). The ends were cut back, 3 bases at V and 0 bases at J, with 10 bases in the middle. The CDR3 sequence is 15 residues long. Germline V lookup: CDR1 LNHDA, CDR2 SQIVND (reference sequence). The CDR3 reads CASSIRRASTDTQYF. DNA of the CDR3: TGTGCCAGTAGTATTCGGCGGGCTAGCACAGATACGCAGTATTTT.

The rearrangement joins TRBV6-5 to TRBJ2-7; maybe TRBD2 (5 bases). Germline values: CDR1 MNHEY, CDR2 SVGAGI. This CDR3 is 15 amino acids long. V was trimmed by 0 bases and J by 5 bases, leaving 14 bases between them. CDR3 DNA: TGTGCCAGCAGTTACTCCAGACTACCTCCCCACGAGCAGTACTTC. Residues: CASSYSRLPPHEQYF.

J is TRBJ2-7 and V is TRBV2; TRBD2 aligns across 11 bases. The V and J ends lost 6 bases and 5 bases, in that order; junction bases with no gene match: 9. The CDR3 sequence is 15 residues long. CDR1 is SNHLY and CDR2 is FYNNEI in the germline V gene. The CDR3 loop reads CASSPGTSGRNEQYF. The CDR3 DNA reads TGTGCCAGCAGCCCCGGGACTAGCGGCCGGAACGAGCAGTACTTC.

The V and J genes are TRBV6-5 and TRBJ1-1; 8 bases agree with TRBD1. Germline V gives CDR1 MNHEY, CDR2 SVGAGI. J lost 4 bases, V lost 6 bases, and 7 bases had no gene match. The CDR3 runs to 14 residues. This CDR3 is CASRLPTGGTEAFF. CDR3 nucleotides: TGTGCCAGCAGGTTACCTACAGGGGGCACTGAAGCTTTCTTT.

The chain links TRBV10-3 to TRBJ2-1; 14 bases line up with TRBD2. The CDR3 covers 16 residues. The germline CDR1 and CDR2 sequences are ENHRY and SYGVKD. After removal of 5 bases from V and 6 bases from J, the junction contained 6 bases not matched to a gene. DNA of the CDR3: TGTGCCATCAGTACGTCCGGGACTAGCGGGGGCAATGAGCAGTTCTTC. Amino acids: CAISTSGTSGGNEQFF.

The chain couples TRBV19 to TRBJ1-5, with D tentatively TRBD1 (6 bases). V shed 2 bases and J shed 4 bases, with 9 bases lying between them. The CDR3 runs to 14 residues. From germline, CDR1 is LNHDA and CDR2 SQIVND (reference sequence). CDR3 bases: TGTGCCAGTAGTATAAGGACAGATAATCAGCCCCAGCATTTT. This gives the protein CASSIRTDNQPQHF. The whole variable domain, filled in from reference TRBV19 and TRBJ1-5, reads DGGITQSPKYLFRKEGQNVTLSCEQNLNHDAMYWYRQDPGQGLRLIYYSQIVNDFQKGDIAEGYSVSREKKESFPLTVTSAQKNPTAFYLCASSIRTDNQPQHFGDGTRLSIL.

This sequence joins TRBV18 and TRBJ2-3; possibly TRBD2 for D (5 bases). The length of the CDR3 is 17 residues. V was pared by 6 bases and J by 2 bases, with 21 bases between. Germline lookup yields CDR1 KGHSH and CDR2 LQKENI. The CDR3 reads CASSLTAPHRDTDTQYF. The CDR3 bases are TGTGCCAGCTCTCTGACCGCTCCTCACCGGGACACAGATACGCAGTATTTT. Complete variable domain (other parts from reference TRBV18 and TRBJ2-3): NAGVMQNPRHLVRRRGQEARLRCSPMKGHSHVYWYRQLPEEGLKFMVYLQKENIIDESGMPKERFSAEFPKEGPSILRIQQVVRGDSAAYFCASSLTAPHRDTDTQYFGPGTRLTVL.

The chain uses TRBV5-1 and TRBJ2-3; perhaps TRBD1 as D (5 bases). The germline V and J ends were trimmed by 4 bases and 4 bases, with 19 bases remaining between them. The germline V gene encodes CDR1 SGHRS and CDR2 YFSETQ. This CDR3 contains 16 residues. The CDR3 reads CASSPQVLTGPDTQYF. The DNA for the CDR3 is TGCGCCAGCAGCCCACAGGTCCTTACGGGCCCAGATACGCAGTATTTT. The full variable domain, rest sourced from reference TRBV5-1 and TRBJ2-3, is KAGVTQTPRYLIKTRGQQVTLSCSPISGHRSVSWYQQTPGQGLQFLFEYFSETQRNKGNFPGRFSGRQFSNSRSEMNVSTLELGDSALYLCASSPQVLTGPDTQYFGPGTRLTVL.

The V gene is TRBV7-2, the J gene TRBJ1-3; TRBD1 agrees at 7 bases. This CDR3 spans 15 amino acids. Trimming at V came to 2 bases and at J to 5 bases, leaving 6 bases not matched to a gene. Germline CDR1 and CDR2: SGHTA and FQGNSA. The CDR3 here is CASSLHGTERNTIYF. The CDR3 DNA sequence: TGTGCCAGCAGCTTACACGGGACAGAGAGAAACACCATATATTTT.

This clone occurred a few times. The chain links TRBV3-1 (or the pseudogene TRBV3-2) to TRBJ2-1, with a weak D call TRBD2 (8 bases). The CDR3 is 23 amino acids. Germline assignment: CDR1 LGHDT and CDR2 YNNKEL (reference sequence). V was shortened by 0 bases and J by 6 bases, with 36 bases between the two germline ends. The CDR3 DNA reads as TGTGCCAGCAGCCAAGAGGGCATGTCGGGAGGGGGCGGTCCCCCCCTAAACGGCAATGAGCAGTTCTTC. Residues: CASSQEGMSGGGGPPLNGNEQFF.

CDR3 nucleotides: TGTGCCAGCAGCGCCGGACAGGGGTTGATCACTGAAGCTTTCTTT. Protein: CASSAGQGLITEAFF. This rearrangement joins TRBV9 to TRBJ1-1; TRBD1 matches 9 bases. From germline, CDR1 is SGDLS and CDR2 YYNGEE. CDR3 length: 15 amino acids. V lost 3 bases, J lost 4 bases, and 7 bases stayed unmatched.

The rearrangement links TRBV7-6 to TRBJ2-7, with TRBD2 matching over 8 bases. V shed 5 bases, J shed 6 bases, and the junction held 15 bases outside the gene matches. Germline loops: CDR1 SGHVS, CDR2 FNYEAQ. The length of the CDR3 is 16 residues. The CDR3 reads CASSLLAAQSVGEQYF. The CDR3 DNA reads as TGTGCCAGCAGCCTACTAGCGGCCCAGAGTGTTGGCGAGCAGTACTTC.

The table lists this clone with a count of one. This rearrangement joins TRBV27 to TRBJ2-2; D call uncertain. CDR1 MNHEY and CDR2 SMNVEV come from the germline V gene (reference sequence). This CDR3 spans 15 amino acids. V was clipped by 2 bases and J by 0 bases, with 7 bases between them. In DNA form, the CDR3 reads TGTGCCAGCAGTTTAAGCCCCGCGAACACCGGGGAGCTGTTTTTT. Translation gives CASSLSPANTGELFF.

A word on this clone: The junction and the germline gene differ at one end; a read error may be behind it. This chain joins TRBV3-1 (or the pseudogene TRBV3-2) and TRBJ2-7, with 8 bases identical to TRBD1. Germline V CDR1 and CDR2: LGHDT, YNNKEL (reference sequence). The CDR3 has 11 amino acids. The DNA for the CDR3 is TGTGCCAGCAGCCAGGGGGACAGGTCCTTCTTC. Amino acids: CASSQGDRSFF.

V usage is TRBV3-1 (or the pseudogene TRBV3-2) and J usage is TRBJ2-7, with TRBD1 identical over 7 bases. This CDR3 contains 15 residues. J gave up 1 base and V 0 bases, and 3 bases lay outside the gene matches. CDR1 is LGHDT, CDR2 YNNKEL, per germline (reference sequence). This chain's CDR3 is CASSQEGTVSYEQYF. As DNA, the CDR3 is TGTGCCAGCAGCCAAGAAGGGACAGTTTCCTACGAGCAGTACTTC.

This rearrangement joins TRBV4-2 to TRBJ1-6; TRBD1 matches at 7 bases. Unmatched junction bases numbered 3, after V lost 2 bases and J lost 8 bases. The CDR3 has 14 residues. Germline loops: CDR1 LGHNA, CDR2 YNFKEQ. The CDR3 DNA follows: TGTGCCAGCAGCCAACTTACAGGGGATTCACCCCTCCACTTT. Protein product: CASSQLTGDSPLHF.

V is TRBV5-6 and J is TRBJ2-3, with D unresolved. Germline CDR1 reads SGHDT; CDR2 reads YYEEEE. The CDR3 covers 14 residues. V shed 7 bases and J shed 3 bases, with 15 bases lying between them. CDR3 sequence reads: CASDNPPTTDTQYF. CDR3 bases: TGTGCCAGCGACAACCCCCCGACGACAGATACGCAGTATTTT.